This T cell receptor (beta chain) was identified during a study of T cell repertoires in cytomegalovirus infection. Study overall: Well-studied HLA-B-restricted CMV epitopes were used in the study alongside recently identified HLA-C-restricted ones.

CDR3 length: 14 amino acids. Germline V gives CDR1 SGHVS, CDR2 FNYEAQ. V was shortened by 5 bases and J by 6 bases, with 17 bases between the two germline ends. Regarding this clonotype: No antigen is known for it.

A single record per CDR3 protein comes from TCRdb applying MiXCR to the reads. The repertoire holds 200,000 or so distinct CDR3 sequences, with about 38% as singletons. Broader study findings: Cumulated frequencies of public TCR beta families served to identify carriers of CMV plus the relevant HLA.

The clonotype was recovered from a human donor in good health (CMV status not recorded). Some clones in this sample may be carry-over from other donors' samples. V usage is TRBV7-6 and J usage is TRBJ2-7; maybe TRBD1 (6 bases). Material: CD8+ T cells from cultured PBMCs, obtained from culture after CMV antigen stimulation. DNA of the CDR3: TGTGCCAGCAGCACCGCCCGGGACACTTCCGAGCAGTACTTC. Its protein product is CASSTARDTSEQYF.